A single T cell receptor (beta chain) is shown here with its context. These data belong to a study of shared clonotypes between healthy human individuals. The repertoire was sequenced with immunoSEQ multiplex PCR; TCRdb's copy has only in-frame clones and lacks some. This sample has 450,000 to 550,000 clones, with approximately 85% found just once. The CDR3 has 12 residues. The V end lost 6 bases, the J end lost 6 bases, and 9 bases lay between the germline ends. Germline V CDR1 and CDR2: SGHAT, FQDESV (reference sequence). The receptor was derived from a middle-aged woman in good health. Some clones in this sample may be carry-over from other donors' samples. The sample consisted of PBMCs. This sequence joins TRBV11-1 and TRBJ2-1, with D perhaps matching TRBD1 (6 bases). CDR3 loop: CASSVQGNEQFF. The DNA of the CDR3 is TGTGCCAGCAGTGTACAGGGCAATGAGCAGTTCTTC.